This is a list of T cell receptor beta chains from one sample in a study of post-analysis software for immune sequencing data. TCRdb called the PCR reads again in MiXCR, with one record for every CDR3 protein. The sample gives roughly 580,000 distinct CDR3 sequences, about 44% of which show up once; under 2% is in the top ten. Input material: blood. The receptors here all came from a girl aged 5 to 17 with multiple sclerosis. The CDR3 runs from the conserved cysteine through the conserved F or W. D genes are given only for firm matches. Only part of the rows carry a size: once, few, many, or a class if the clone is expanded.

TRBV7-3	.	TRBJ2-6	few	CASSRSVPSSGANVLTF	TGTGCCAGCAGCCGGTCCGTTCCTAGCTCTGGGGCCAACGTCCTGACTTTC
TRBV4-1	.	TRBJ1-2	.	CASSQVAEGDYGYTF	TGCGCCAGCAGCCAAGTTGCAGAGGGCGACTATGGCTACACCTTC
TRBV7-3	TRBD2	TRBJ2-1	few	CASSSRLAPEQFF	TGTGCCAGCAGCTCGCGACTAGCGCCAGAGCAGTTCTTC
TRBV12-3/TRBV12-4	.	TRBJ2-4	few	CASSPGTAKNIQYF	TGTGCCAGCAGTCCCGGGACAGCCAAAAACATTCAGTACTTC
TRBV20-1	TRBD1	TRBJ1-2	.	CSADRGPTYGYTF	TGCAGTGCTGACAGGGGGCCAACCTATGGCTACACCTTC
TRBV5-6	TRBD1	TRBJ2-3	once	CASSLKTGETDTQYF	TGTGCCAGCAGCTTGAAGACAGGGGAAACAGATACGCAGTATTTT
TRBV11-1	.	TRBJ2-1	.	CASSQRGYEQFF	TGTGCCAGCAGTCAGAGGGGGTATGAGCAGTTCTTC
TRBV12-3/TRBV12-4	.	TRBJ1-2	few	CASSLAVLISTNYGYTF	TGTGCCAGCAGTTTAGCCGTTTTAATAAGCACTAACTATGGCTACACCTTC
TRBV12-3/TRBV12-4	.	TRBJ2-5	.	CASSFLQGSLRETQYF	TGTGCCAGCAGTTTTCTTCAGGGATCTTTGAGGGAGACCCAGTACTTC
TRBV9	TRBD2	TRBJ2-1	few	CASSGTSGGYNEQFF	TGTGCCAGCAGCGGGACTAGCGGGGGCTACAATGAGCAGTTCTTC
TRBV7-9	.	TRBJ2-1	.	CASRSDATSYNEQFF	TGTGCCAGCAGATCCGACGCAACCTCCTACAATGAGCAGTTCTTC